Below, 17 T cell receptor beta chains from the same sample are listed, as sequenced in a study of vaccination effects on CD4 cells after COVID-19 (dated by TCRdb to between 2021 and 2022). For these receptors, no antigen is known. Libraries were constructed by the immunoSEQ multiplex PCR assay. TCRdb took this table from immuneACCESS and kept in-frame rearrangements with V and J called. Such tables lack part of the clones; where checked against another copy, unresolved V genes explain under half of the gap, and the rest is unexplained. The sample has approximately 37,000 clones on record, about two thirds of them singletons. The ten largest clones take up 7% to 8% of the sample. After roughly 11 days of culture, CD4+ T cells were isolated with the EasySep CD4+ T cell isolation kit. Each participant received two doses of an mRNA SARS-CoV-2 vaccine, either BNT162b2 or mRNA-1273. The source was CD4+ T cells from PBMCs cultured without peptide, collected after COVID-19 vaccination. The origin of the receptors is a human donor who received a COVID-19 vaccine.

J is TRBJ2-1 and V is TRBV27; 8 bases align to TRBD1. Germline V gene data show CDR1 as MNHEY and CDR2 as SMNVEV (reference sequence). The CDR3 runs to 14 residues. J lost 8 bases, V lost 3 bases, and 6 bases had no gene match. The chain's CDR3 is CASSFNTQGDEQFF. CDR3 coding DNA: TGTGCCAGCAGTTTTAACACACAGGGGGATGAGCAGTTCTTC.

The CDR3 DNA is TGTGCCAGTCAGCCGGCTAATGGTTACGAGCAGTACTTC. Its protein product is CASQPANGYEQYF. The chain links TRBV19 to TRBJ2-7; D is unclear. The germline V and J ends were trimmed by 8 bases and 4 bases, with 15 bases remaining between them. This CDR3 is built from 13 residues. Germline CDR1 is LNHDA and CDR2 is SQIVND (reference sequence).

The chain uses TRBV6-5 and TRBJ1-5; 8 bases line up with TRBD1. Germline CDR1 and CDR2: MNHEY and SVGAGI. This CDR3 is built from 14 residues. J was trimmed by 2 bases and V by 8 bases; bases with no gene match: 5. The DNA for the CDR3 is TGTGCCAGCTTACAGGGGGTTCGCAATCAGCCCCAGCATTTT. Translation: CASLQGVRNQPQHF.

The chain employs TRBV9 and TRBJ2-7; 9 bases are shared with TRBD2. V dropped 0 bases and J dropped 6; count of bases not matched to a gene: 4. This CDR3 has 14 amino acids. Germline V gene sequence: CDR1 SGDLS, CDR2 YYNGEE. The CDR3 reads CASSVDSGRIEQYF. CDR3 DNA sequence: TGTGCCAGCAGCGTAGATAGCGGGAGAATCGAGCAGTACTTC.

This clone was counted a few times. The CDR3 reads CASSPPGDRGAEAFF. The CDR3 DNA follows: TGTGCCAGCTCACCACCGGGGGACAGGGGCGCTGAAGCTTTCTTT. The rearrangement uses TRBV18 and TRBJ1-1, with TRBD1 matching over 10 bases. V dropped 0 bases and J dropped 6; count of bases not matched to a gene: 4. CDR1 is KGHSH and CDR2 is LQKENI in the germline V gene. CDR3 size: 15 residues.

The CDR3 region is CASSLRVGDLGYTF. DNA for the CDR3: TGTGCCAGCAGCTTAAGGGTGGGGGATCTTGGCTACACCTTC. The J gene is TRBJ1-2, the V gene TRBV3-1 (or the pseudogene TRBV3-2), with D possibly matching TRBD1 (5 bases). CDR1 is LGHDT, CDR2 YNNKEL, per germline (reference sequence). CDR3 length equals 14 residues. Trimming stripped 5 bases from V and 7 bases from J, with 17 bases between.

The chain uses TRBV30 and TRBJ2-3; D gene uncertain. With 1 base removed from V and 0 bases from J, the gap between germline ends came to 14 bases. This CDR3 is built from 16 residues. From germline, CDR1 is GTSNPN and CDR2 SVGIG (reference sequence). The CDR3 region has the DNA TGTGCCTGGAGTGGAGAAGTCTCGACAAGCACAGATACGCAGTATTTT. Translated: CAWSGEVSTSTDTQYF. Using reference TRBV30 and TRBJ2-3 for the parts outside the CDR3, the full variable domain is SQTIHQWPATLVQPVGSPLSLECTVEGTSNPNLYWYRQAAGRGLQLLFYSVGIGQISSEVPQNLSASRPQDRQFILSSKKLLLSDSGFYLCAWSGEVSTSTDTQYFGPGTRLTVL.

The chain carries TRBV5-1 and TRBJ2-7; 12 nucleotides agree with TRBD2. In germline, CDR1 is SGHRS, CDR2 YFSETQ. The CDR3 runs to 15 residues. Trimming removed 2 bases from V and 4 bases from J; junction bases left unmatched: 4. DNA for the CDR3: TGCGCCAGCAGCTTTCTAGCGGGAGGGCAATACGAGCAGTACTTC. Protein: CASSFLAGGQYEQYF.

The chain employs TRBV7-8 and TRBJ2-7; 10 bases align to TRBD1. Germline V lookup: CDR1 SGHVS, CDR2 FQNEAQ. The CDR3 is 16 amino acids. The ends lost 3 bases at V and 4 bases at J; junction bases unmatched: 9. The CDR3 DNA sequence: TGTGCCAGCAGCTTTGCCGGGACAGGGGTGAGATACGAGCAGTACTTC. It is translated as CASSFAGTGVRYEQYF.

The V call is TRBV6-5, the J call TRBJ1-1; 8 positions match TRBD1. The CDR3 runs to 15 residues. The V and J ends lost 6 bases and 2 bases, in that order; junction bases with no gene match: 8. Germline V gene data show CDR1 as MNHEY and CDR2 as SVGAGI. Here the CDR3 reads CASRPPGQDNTEAFF. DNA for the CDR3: TGTGCCAGCAGGCCACCGGGACAGGATAACACTGAAGCTTTCTTT.

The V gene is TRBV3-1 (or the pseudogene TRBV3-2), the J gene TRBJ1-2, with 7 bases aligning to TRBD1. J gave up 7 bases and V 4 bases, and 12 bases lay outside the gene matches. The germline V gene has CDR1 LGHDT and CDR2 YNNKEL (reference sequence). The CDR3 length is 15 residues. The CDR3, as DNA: TGTGCCAGCAGCCGAGGAAGCTCGACAGGGAGTGGCTACACCTTC. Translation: CASSRGSSTGSGYTF.

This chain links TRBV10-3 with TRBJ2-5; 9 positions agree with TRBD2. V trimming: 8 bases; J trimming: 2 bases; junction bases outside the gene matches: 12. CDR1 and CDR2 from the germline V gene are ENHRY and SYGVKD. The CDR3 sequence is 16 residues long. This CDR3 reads CAIGGSRGGLQETQYF. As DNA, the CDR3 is TGTGCCATCGGCGGATCGCGGGGGGGCCTTCAAGAGACCCAGTACTTC.

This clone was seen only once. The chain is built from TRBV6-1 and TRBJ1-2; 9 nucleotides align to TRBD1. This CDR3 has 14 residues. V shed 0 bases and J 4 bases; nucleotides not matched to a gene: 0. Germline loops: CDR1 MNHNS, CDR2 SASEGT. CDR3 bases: TGTGCCAGCAGTGAAGCGACAGGGGGCTATGGCTACACCTTC. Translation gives CASSEATGGYGYTF.

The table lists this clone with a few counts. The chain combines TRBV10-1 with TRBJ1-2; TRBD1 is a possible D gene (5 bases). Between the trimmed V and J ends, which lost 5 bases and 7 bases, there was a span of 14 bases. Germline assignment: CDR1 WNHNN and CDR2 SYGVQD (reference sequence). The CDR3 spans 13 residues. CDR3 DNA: TGCGCCAGCAGTCCCGCAGGGACCGTTGGCTACACCTTC. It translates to CASSPAGTVGYTF.

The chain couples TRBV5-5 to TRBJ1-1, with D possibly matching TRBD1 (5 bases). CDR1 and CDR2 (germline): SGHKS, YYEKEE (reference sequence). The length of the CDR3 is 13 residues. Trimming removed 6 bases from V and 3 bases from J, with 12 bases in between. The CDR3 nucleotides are TGTGCCAGCATAGGGGCGGTGGACACTGAAGCTTTCTTT. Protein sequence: CASIGAVDTEAFF.

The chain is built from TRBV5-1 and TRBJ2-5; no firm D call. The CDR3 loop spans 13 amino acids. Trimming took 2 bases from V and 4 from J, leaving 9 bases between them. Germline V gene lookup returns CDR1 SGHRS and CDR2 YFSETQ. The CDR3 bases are TGCGCCAGCAGCTTAAGTAGTACAGAGACCCAGTACTTC. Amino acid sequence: CASSLSSTETQYF.

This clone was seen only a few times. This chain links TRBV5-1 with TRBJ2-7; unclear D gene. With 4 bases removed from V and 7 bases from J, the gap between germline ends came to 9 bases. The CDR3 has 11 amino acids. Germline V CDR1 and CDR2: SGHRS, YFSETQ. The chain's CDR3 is CASSVESEQYF. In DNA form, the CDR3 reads TGCGCCAGCAGCGTTGAAAGTGAGCAGTACTTC.